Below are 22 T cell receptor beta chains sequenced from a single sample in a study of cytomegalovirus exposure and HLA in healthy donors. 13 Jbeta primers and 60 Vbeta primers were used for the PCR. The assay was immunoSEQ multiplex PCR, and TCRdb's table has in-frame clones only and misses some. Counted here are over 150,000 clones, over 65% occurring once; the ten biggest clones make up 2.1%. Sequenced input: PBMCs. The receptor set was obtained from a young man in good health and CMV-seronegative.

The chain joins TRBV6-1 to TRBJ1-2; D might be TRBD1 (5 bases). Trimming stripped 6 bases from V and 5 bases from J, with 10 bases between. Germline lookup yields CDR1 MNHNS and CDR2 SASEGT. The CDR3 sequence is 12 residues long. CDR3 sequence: CASRKQDYGYTF. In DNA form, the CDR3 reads TGTGCCAGCAGAAAACAGGATTATGGCTACACCTTC.

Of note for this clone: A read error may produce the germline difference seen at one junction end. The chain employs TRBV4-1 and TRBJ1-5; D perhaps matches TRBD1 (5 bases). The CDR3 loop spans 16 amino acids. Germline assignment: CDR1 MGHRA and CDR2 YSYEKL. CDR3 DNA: TGCGCCAGCAGCCAAGAGGCAGGCAGGGTTCATCAGCCTCAGCATTTT. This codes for CASSQEAGRVHQPQHF.

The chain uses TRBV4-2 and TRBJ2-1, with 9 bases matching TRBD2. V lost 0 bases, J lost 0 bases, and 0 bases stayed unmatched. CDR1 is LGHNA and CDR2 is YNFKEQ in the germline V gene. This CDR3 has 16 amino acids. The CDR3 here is CASSQERGGSYNEQFF. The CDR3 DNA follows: TGTGCCAGCAGCCAAGAGCGGGGGGGCTCCTACAATGAGCAGTTCTTC.

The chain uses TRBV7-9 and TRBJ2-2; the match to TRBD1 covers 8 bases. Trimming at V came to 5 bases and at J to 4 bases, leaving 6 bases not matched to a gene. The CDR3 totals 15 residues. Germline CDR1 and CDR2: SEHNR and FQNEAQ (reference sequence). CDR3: CASSPGGAGTGELFF. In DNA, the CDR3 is TGTGCCAGCAGCCCAGGGGGCGCGGGCACCGGGGAGCTGTTTTTT.

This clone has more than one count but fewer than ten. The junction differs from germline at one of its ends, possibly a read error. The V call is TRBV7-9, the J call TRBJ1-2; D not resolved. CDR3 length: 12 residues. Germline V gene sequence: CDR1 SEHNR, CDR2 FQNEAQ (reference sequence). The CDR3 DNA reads TGTTCCAGCAGCCTTCGGGACTATGGCTACACCTTC. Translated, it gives CSSSLRDYGYTF. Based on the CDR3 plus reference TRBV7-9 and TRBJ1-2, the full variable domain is DTGVSQNPRHKITKRGQNVTFRCDPISEHNRLYWYRQTLGQGPEFLTYFQNEAQLEKSRLLSDRFSAERPKGSFSTLEIQRTEQGDSAMYLCSSSLRDYGYTFGSGTRLTVV.

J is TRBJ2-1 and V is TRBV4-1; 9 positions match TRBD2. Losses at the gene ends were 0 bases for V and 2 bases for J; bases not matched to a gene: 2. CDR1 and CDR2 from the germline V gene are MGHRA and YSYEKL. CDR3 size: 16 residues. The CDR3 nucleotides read TGCGCCAGCAGCCAAGAAGAGCGGGGGGCCTACAATGAGCAGTTCTTC. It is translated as CASSQEERGAYNEQFF.

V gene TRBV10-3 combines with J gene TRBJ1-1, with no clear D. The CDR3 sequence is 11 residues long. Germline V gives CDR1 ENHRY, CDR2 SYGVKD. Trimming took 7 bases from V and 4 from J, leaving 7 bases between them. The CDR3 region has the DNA TGTGCCATCAATGACGGCACTGAAGCTTTCTTT. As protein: CAINDGTEAFF.

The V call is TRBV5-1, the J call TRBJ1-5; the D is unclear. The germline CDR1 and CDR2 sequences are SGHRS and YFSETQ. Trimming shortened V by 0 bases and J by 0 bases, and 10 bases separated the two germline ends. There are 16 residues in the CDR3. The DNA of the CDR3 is TGCGCCAGCAGCTTGGAGCTGCCCTATAGCAATCAGCCCCAGCATTTT. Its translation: CASSLELPYSNQPQHF.

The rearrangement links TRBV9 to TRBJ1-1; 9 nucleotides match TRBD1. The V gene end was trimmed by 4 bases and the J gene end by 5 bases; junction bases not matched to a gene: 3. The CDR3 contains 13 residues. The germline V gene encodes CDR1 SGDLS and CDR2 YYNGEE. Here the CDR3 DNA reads TGTGCCAGCAGCTCCGGGACAGGGACTGAAGCTTTCTTT. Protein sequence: CASSSGTGTEAFF.

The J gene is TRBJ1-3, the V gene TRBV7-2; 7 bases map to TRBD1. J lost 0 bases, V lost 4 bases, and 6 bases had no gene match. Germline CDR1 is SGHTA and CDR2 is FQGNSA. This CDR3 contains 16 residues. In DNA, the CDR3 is TGTGCCAGCAGCTCGACAGGGATCCTCTCTGGAAACACCATATATTTT. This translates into CASSSTGILSGNTIYF.

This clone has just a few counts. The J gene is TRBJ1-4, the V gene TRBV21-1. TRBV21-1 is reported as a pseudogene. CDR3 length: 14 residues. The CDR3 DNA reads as TGTGCCCAGCACGGCGGCAGATTCAATGAAAAACTGTTTTTT. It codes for CAQHGGRFNEKLFF.

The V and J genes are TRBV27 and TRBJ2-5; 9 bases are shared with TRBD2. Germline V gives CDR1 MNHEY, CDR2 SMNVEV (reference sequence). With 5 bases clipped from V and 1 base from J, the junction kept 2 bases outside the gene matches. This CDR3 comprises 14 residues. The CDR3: CASSLAGTQETQYF. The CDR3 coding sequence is TGTGCCAGCAGTCTAGCGGGGACCCAAGAGACCCAGTACTTC.

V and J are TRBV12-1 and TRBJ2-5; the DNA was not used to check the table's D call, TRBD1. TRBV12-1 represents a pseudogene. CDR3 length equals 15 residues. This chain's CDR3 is CASSASGVSQETQYF. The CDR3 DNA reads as TGTGCCAGCAGCGCCTCAGGGGTGAGCCAAGAGACCCAGTACTTC.

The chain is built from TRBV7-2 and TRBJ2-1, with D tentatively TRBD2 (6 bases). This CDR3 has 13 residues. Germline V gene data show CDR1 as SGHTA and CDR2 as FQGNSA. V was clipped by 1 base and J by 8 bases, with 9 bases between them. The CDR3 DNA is TGTGCCAGCAGCTTAGGCCCTAGCGATGAGCAGTTCTTC. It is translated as CASSLGPSDEQFF. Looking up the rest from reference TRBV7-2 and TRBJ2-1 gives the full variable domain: GAGVSQSPSNKVTEKGKDVELRCDPISGHTALYWYRQSLGQGLEFLIYFQGNSAPDKSGLPSDRFSAERTGGSVSTLTIQRTQQEDSAVYLCASSLGPSDEQFFGPGTRLTVL.

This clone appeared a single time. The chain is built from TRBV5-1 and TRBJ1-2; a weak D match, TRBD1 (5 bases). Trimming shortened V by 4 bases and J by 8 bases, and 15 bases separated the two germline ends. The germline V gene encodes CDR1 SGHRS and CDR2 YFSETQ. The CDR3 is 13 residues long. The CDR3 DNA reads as TGCGCCAGCAGCAGGGACGGCGGGAACGGCTACACCTTC. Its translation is CASSRDGGNGYTF.

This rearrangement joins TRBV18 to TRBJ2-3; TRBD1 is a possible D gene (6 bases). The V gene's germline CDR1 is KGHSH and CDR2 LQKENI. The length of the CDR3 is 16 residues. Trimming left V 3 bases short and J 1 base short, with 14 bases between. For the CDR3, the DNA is TGTGCCAGCTCACCTAGGACAGTTCTTCGCACAGATACGCAGTATTTT. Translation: CASSPRTVLRTDTQYF.

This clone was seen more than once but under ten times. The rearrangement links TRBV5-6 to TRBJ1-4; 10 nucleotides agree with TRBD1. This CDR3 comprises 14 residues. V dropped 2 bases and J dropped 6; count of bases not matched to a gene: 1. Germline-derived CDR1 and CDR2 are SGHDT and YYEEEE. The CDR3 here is CASSFGTGDEKLFF. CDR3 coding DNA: TGTGCCAGCAGCTTCGGGACAGGGGATGAAAAACTGTTTTTT.

This chain's CDR3 is CASSLDAGVNEQFF. DNA for the CDR3: TGTGCCAGCAGCTTAGATGCGGGGGTAAATGAGCAGTTCTTC. The J gene is TRBJ2-1, the V gene TRBV7-2; 7 nucleotides match TRBD2. Germline V gene lookup returns CDR1 SGHTA and CDR2 FQGNSA. The trim removed 1 base at V and 7 bases at J, leaving 4 bases unmatched. This CDR3 region has 14 residues.

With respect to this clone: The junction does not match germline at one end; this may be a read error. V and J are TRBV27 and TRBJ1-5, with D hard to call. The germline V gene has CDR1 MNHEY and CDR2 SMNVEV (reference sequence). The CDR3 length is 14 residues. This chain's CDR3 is CASSPGGSNQPQNF. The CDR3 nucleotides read TGTGCCAGCAGTCCGGGAGGTAGCAATCAGCCCCAGAATTTT.

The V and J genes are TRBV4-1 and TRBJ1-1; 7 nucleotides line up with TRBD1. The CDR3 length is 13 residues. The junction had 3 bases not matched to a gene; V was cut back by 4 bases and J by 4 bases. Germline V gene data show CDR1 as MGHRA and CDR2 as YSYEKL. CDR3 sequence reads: CASSRDRVTEAFF. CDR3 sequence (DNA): TGCGCCAGCAGCCGCGACAGGGTCACTGAAGCTTTCTTT.

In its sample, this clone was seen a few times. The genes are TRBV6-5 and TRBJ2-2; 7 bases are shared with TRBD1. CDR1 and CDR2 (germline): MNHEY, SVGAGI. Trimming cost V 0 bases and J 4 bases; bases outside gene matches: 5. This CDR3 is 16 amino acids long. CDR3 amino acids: CASSYSETGPTGELFF. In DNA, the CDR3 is TGTGCCAGCAGTTACTCTGAGACAGGGCCCACCGGGGAGCTGTTTTTT.

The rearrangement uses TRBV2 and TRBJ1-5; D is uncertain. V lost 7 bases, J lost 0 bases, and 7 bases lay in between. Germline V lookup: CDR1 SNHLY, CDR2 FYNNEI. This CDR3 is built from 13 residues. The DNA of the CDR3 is TGTGCCAGCATGACATATAGCAATCAGCCCCAGCATTTT. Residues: CASMTYSNQPQHF.